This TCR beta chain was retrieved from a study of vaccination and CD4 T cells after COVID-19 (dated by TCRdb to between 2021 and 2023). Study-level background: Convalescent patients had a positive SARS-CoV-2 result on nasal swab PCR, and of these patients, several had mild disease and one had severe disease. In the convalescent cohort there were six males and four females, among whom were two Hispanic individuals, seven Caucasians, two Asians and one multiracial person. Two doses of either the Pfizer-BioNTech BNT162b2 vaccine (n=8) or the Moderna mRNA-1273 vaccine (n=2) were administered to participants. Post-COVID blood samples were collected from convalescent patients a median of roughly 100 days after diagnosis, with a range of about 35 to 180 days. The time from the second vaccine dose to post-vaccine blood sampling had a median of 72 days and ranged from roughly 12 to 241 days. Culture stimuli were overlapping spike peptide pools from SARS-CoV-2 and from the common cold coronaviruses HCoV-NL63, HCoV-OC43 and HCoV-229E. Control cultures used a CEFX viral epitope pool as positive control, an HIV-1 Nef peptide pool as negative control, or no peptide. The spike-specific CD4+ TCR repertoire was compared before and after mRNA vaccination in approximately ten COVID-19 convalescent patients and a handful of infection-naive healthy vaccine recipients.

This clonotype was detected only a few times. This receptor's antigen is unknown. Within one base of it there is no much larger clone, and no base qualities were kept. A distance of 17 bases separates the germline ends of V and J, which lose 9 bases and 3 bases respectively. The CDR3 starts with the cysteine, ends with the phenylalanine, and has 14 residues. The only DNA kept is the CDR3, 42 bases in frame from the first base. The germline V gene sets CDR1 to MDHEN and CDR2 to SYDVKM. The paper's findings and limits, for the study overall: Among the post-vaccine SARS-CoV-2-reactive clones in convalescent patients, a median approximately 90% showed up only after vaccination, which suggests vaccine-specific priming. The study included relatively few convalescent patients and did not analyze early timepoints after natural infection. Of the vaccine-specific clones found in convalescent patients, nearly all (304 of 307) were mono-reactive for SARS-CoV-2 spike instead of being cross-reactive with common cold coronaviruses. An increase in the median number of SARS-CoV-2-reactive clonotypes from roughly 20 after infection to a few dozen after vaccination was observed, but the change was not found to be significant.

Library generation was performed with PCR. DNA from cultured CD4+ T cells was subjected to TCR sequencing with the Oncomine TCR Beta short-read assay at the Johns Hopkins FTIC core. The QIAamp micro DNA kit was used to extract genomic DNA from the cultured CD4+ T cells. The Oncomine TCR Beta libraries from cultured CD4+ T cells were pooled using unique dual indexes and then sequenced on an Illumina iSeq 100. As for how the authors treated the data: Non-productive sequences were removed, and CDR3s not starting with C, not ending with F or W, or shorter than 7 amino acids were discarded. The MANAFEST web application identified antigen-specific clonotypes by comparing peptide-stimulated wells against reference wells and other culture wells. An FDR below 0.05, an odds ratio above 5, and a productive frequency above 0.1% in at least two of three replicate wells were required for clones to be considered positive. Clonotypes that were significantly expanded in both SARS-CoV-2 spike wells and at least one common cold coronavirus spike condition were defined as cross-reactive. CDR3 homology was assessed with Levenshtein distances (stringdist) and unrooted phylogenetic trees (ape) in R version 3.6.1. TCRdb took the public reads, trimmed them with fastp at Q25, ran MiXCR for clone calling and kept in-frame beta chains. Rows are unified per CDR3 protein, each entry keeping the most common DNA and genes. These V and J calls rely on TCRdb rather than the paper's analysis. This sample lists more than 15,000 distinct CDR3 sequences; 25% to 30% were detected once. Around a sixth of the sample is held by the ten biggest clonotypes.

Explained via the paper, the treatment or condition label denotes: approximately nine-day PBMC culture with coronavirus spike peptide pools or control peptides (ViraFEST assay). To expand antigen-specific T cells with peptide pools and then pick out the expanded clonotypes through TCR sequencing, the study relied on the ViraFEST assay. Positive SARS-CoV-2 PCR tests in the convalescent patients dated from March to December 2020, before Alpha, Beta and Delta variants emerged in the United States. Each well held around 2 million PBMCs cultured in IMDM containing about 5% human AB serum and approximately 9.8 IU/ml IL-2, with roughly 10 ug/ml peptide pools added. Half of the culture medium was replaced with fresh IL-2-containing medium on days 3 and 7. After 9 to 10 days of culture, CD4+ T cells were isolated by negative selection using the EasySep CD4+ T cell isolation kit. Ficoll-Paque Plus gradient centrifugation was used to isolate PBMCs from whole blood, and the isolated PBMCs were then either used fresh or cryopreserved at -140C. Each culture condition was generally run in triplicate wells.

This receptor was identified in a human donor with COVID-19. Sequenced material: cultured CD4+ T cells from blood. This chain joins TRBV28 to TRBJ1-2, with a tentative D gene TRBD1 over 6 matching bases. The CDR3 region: CASSKTGADYGYTF. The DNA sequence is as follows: TGTGCCAGTAGTAAAACGGGGGCGGACTATGGCTACACCTTC.